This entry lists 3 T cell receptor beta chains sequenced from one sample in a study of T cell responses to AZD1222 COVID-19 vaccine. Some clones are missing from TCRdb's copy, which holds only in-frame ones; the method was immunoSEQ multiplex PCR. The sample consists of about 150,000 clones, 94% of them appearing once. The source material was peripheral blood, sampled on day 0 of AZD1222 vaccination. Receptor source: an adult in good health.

The CDR3 coding sequence is TGTGCCAGCAGCTTGTACGGCGTTGTAGGATCACCCCTCCACTTT. Protein product: CASSLYGVVGSPLHF. The chain couples TRBV5-5 to TRBJ1-6; D unclear. V was trimmed by 1 base and J by 10 bases, leaving 15 bases between them. Germline values: CDR1 SGHKS, CDR2 YYEKEE (reference sequence). The length of the CDR3 is 15 residues. The whole variable domain, filled in from reference TRBV5-5 and TRBJ1-6, reads DAGVTQSPTHLIKTRGQQVTLRCSPISGHKSVSWYQQVLGQGPQFIFQYYEKEERGRGNFPDRFSARQFPNYSSELNVNALLLGDSALYLCASSLYGVVGSPLHFGNGTRLTVT.

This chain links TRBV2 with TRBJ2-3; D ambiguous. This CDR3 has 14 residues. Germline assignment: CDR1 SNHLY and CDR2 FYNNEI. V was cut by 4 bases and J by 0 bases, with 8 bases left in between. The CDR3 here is CASSVDGSTDTQYF. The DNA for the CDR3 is TGTGCCAGCAGTGTGGACGGGAGCACAGATACGCAGTATTTT.

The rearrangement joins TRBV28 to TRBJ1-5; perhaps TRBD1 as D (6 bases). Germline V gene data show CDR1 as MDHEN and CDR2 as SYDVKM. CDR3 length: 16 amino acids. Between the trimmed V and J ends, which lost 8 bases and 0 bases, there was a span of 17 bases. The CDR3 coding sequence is TGTGCCAGCGGGTCGCCAGGGGCGGATAGCAATCAGCCCCAGCATTTT. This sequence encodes CASGSPGADSNQPQHF.